These 30 T cell receptor beta chains originate from one sample sequenced in a study of blood T cell repertoires in COVID-19. Sequenced by immunoSEQ multiplex PCR; TCRdb stores in-frame clones only, minus some. The data hold 250,000 to 300,000 clones, with 75% to 90% observed a single time. The specimen was PBMCs or T cells enriched from blood (not recorded which). Every receptor here comes from a woman aged 45 to 65 who had recovered from COVID-19.

CDR3 coding DNA: TGCGCCAGCAGCTTGCAGGACAGGGGCACAGATACGCAGTATTTT. Residues: CASSLQDRGTDTQYF. The V call is TRBV5-1, the J call TRBJ2-3, with 8 bases fitting TRBD1. This CDR3 has 15 amino acids. CDR1 and CDR2 (germline): SGHRS, YFSETQ. Germline trimming cut 1 base from V and 1 base from J; bases unmatched to any gene: 2.

The rearrangement joins TRBV30 to TRBJ2-7; D unclear. CDR3 length equals 12 residues. Per germline, CDR1 GTSNPN and CDR2 SVGIG (reference sequence). The CDR3 DNA sequence: TGTGTCCTCGAGGTTCTAGGTTCCGAGCAGTACTTC. This gives the protein CVLEVLGSEQYF.

The rearrangement uses TRBV5-1 and TRBJ2-7; TRBD1 matches at 7 bases. The junction had 15 bases not matched to a gene; V was cut back by 4 bases and J by 2 bases. Germline V gene sequence: CDR1 SGHRS, CDR2 YFSETQ. The CDR3 is made up of 17 amino acids. DNA of the CDR3: TGCGCCAGCAGCCCTGACTGGACAGGATACCCCACCTACGAGCAGTACTTC. Its translation is CASSPDWTGYPTYEQYF.

The chain joins TRBV9 to TRBJ1-4, with D perhaps TRBD1 (6 bases). Germline V gene sequence: CDR1 SGDLS, CDR2 YYNGEE. This CDR3 is 14 amino acids long. V was trimmed by 2 bases and J by 4 bases, leaving 9 bases between them. CDR3 amino acids: CASSVGQINEKLFF. In DNA form, the CDR3 reads TGTGCCAGCAGCGTCGGACAGATTAATGAAAAACTGTTTTTT.

In its sample, this clone was seen once. CDR3 sequence (DNA): TGTGCCAGTAGTGACAGTCCCAATAGCAATCAGCCCCAGCATTTT. This codes for CASSDSPNSNQPQHF. The V gene is TRBV19, the J gene TRBJ1-5, with a possible D match to TRBD1 (5 bases). Germline values: CDR1 LNHDA, CDR2 SQIVND (reference sequence). This CDR3 is built from 15 residues. V lost 5 bases to trimming and J lost 0 bases, with 11 bases between them. The full variable domain, with the rest looked up from reference TRBV19 and TRBJ1-5, is DGGITQSPKYLFRKEGQNVTLSCEQNLNHDAMYWYRQDPGQGLRLIYYSQIVNDFQKGDIAEGYSVSREKKESFPLTVTSAQKNPTAFYLCASSDSPNSNQPQHFGDGTRLSIL.

The genes are TRBV28 and TRBJ1-4; D is possibly TRBD1 (6 bases). The CDR3 is made up of 12 amino acids. Per the germline V gene, CDR1 is MDHEN and CDR2 is SYDVKM. V gave up 6 bases and J gave up 14 bases, with 16 bases separating them. CDR3 DNA: TGTGCCAGCAGAGTCGGGGGGGCAAGGCTGTTTTTT. Translation: CASRVGGARLFF.

The V call is TRBV25-1, the J call TRBJ2-1; 8 bases align to TRBD2. J lost 3 bases, V lost 3 bases, and 4 bases had no gene match. Germline lookup yields CDR1 MGHDK and CDR2 SYGVNS. CDR3 length: 15 residues. The CDR3 here is CASSELAGSYNEQFF. In DNA form, the CDR3 reads TGTGCCAGCAGTGAGCTAGCGGGCAGCTACAATGAGCAGTTCTTC.

The chain joins TRBV6-5 to TRBJ1-2; D is unresolved. V lost 6 bases to trimming and J lost 6 bases, with 14 bases between them. There are 13 residues in the CDR3. CDR1 is MNHEY, CDR2 SVGAGI, per germline. CDR3 sequence reads: CASSTVKGDGYTF. The CDR3 bases are TGTGCCAGCAGCACGGTAAAGGGAGATGGCTACACCTTC.

This clone showed up just once. The V gene is TRBV5-8, the J gene TRBJ1-5; perhaps TRBD1 as D (5 bases). Germline lookup yields CDR1 SGHTS and CDR2 YDEGEE. The length of the CDR3 is 14 residues. With 1 base removed from V and 7 bases from J, the gap between germline ends came to 12 bases. As DNA, the CDR3 is TGTGCCAGCAGCTTGATTAGGGGTCGACAGCCCCAGCATTTT. Translation: CASSLIRGRQPQHF.

The rearrangement joins TRBV27 to TRBJ1-5; 12 positions agree with TRBD1. CDR1 MNHEY and CDR2 SMNVEV come from the germline V gene (reference sequence). Trimming removed 5 bases from V and 2 bases from J; junction bases left unmatched: 13. The CDR3 sequence is 19 residues long. The CDR3 sequence is CASSLLPGQGAEGNQPQHF. In DNA, the CDR3 is TGTGCCAGCAGTCTACTCCCGGGACAGGGGGCGGAGGGCAATCAGCCCCAGCATTTT.

The chain has TRBV18 and TRBJ2-3, with 8 bases fitting TRBD1. The V segment lost 2 bases and the J segment 2 bases; nucleotides outside the gene matches: 6. Germline V lookup: CDR1 KGHSH, CDR2 LQKENI. The CDR3 length is 16 residues. The CDR3 nucleotides are TGTGCCAGCTCACCAAACAGGGGGGCGGACACAGATACGCAGTATTTT. Its protein is CASSPNRGADTDTQYF.

The chain employs TRBV2 and TRBJ1-5; the D gene is possibly TRBD1 (6 bases). Trimming cost V 6 bases and J 9 bases, with 12 bases left between them. This CDR3 is 12 amino acids long. Germline CDR1 and CDR2: SNHLY and FYNNEI. In DNA form, the CDR3 reads TGTGCCAGCAGACTCGGACAGCTGCCCCAGCATTTT. This codes for CASRLGQLPQHF.

The chain has TRBV24-1 and TRBJ2-1, with D tentatively TRBD1 (6 bases). Trimming cost V 1 base and J 0 bases, with 12 bases left between them. Germline CDR1 KGHDR, CDR2 SFDVKD. The CDR3 sequence is 17 residues long. CDR3 in amino acids: CATSDFEGVSSYNEQFF. The CDR3 DNA sequence: TGTGCCACCAGTGATTTTGAGGGGGTGAGCTCCTACAATGAGCAGTTCTTC.

The chain joins TRBV18 to TRBJ2-7; 8 bases line up with TRBD2. The CDR3 consists of 15 residues. From germline, CDR1 is KGHSH and CDR2 LQKENI. Unmatched junction bases numbered 7, after V lost 6 bases and J lost 0 bases. CDR3 nucleotides: TGTGCCAGCTCTACCTCAAGCGGGAGCTCCTACGAGCAGTACTTC. It yields the protein CASSTSSGSSYEQYF.

The CDR3 DNA sequence: TGTGCCAGCAGCTTTAGCAGTTCGATGGAGACCCAGTACTTC. This sequence encodes CASSFSSSMETQYF. The rearrangement links TRBV5-5 to TRBJ2-5; D is uncertain. The CDR3 is 14 residues long. Germline V gives CDR1 SGHKS, CDR2 YYEKEE (reference sequence). The V end was cut by 2 bases, the J end by 5 bases, with 13 bases between. Variable domain in full (rest from reference TRBV5-5 and TRBJ2-5): DAGVTQSPTHLIKTRGQQVTLRCSPISGHKSVSWYQQVLGQGPQFIFQYYEKEERGRGNFPDRFSARQFPNYSSELNVNALLLGDSALYLCASSFSSSMETQYFGPGTRLLVL.

The rearrangement joins TRBV28 to TRBJ1-5; TRBD1 aligns across 11 bases. Germline V gene lookup returns CDR1 MDHEN and CDR2 SYDVKM. V gave up 7 bases and J gave up 7 bases; unmatched junction bases: 9. The CDR3 length is 15 residues. CDR3 bases: TGTGCCAGCACCCGACGGACAGGGGGCGGCCAGCCCCAGCATTTT. This translates into CASTRRTGGGQPQHF.

The chain has TRBV10-3 and TRBJ2-5, with a possible D match to TRBD1 (6 bases). Looked up from germline, CDR1 is ENHRY and CDR2 is SYGVKD. V dropped 2 bases and J dropped 0 bases, with 13 bases sitting between them. This CDR3 has 16 amino acids. The CDR3 DNA sequence: TGTGCCATCAGTGAGGACCTTACAGGGAACCAAGAGACCCAGTACTTC. It codes for CAISEDLTGNQETQYF.

Many counts were recorded for this clone. The V call is TRBV5-4, the J call TRBJ1-6; TRBD1 matches 9 bases. Germline CDR1 SGHNT, CDR2 YYREEE (reference sequence). The V and J ends lost 0 bases and 4 bases, in that order; junction bases with no gene match: 8. The CDR3 runs 18 residues. CDR3 sequence reads: CASSLVRTGVVYNSPLHF. The CDR3 DNA sequence: TGTGCCAGCAGCTTGGTCCGGACAGGGGTTGTATATAATTCACCCCTCCACTTT. Filled out from reference TRBV5-4 and TRBJ1-6, the complete variable domain reads ETGVTQSPTHLIKTRGQQVTLRCSSQSGHNTVSWYQQALGQGPQFIFQYYREEENGRGNFPPRFSGLQFPNYSSELNVNALELDDSALYLCASSLVRTGVVYNSPLHFGNGTRLTVT.

The rearrangement joins TRBV11-3 to TRBJ2-2; D may be TRBD1 (6 bases). The CDR3 contains 15 residues. Germline values: CDR1 SGHNT, CDR2 YENEEA. V lost 1 base and J lost 5, with 11 bases in between. The CDR3: CASSLGQGWTGELFF. The CDR3 DNA follows: TGTGCCAGCAGCTTAGGGCAGGGGTGGACCGGGGAGCTGTTTTTT.

The J gene is TRBJ2-5, the V gene TRBV6-1; tentatively, D is TRBD2 (6 bases). Between the trimmed V and J ends, which lost 4 bases and 9 bases, there was a span of 24 bases. CDR1 and CDR2 (germline): MNHNS, SASEGT. The CDR3 has 16 amino acids. CDR3: CASSVEGSHVGEAQYF. CDR3 bases: TGTGCCAGCAGTGTAGAGGGGAGTCACGTGGGGGAGGCCCAGTACTTC.

The V and J genes are TRBV5-1 and TRBJ1-4, with 7 bases that match TRBD1. V gave up 0 bases and J gave up 3 bases; unmatched junction bases: 5. The germline V gene has CDR1 SGHRS and CDR2 YFSETQ. The length of the CDR3 is 16 residues. The CDR3 sequence is CASSLDKGASNEKLFF. The CDR3 nucleotides read TGCGCCAGCAGCTTGGATAAGGGGGCGTCTAATGAAAAACTGTTTTTT.

The V gene is TRBV3-1 (or the pseudogene TRBV3-2), the J gene TRBJ2-5, with D perhaps matching TRBD2 (6 bases). The J call may not be correct, given that the DNA end is closer to TRBJ2-7. Looked up from germline, CDR1 is LGHDT and CDR2 is YNNKEL (reference sequence). This CDR3 has 15 amino acids. CDR3 DNA: TGTGCCAGCAGCCAAGTCGGGAGCAAATCCTACGAGCAGTACTTC. Translated: CASSQVGSKSYEQYF.

V and J are TRBV5-5 and TRBJ2-3; 8 nucleotides agree with TRBD1. The CDR3 contains 14 residues. V was pared by 7 bases and J by 3 bases, with 7 bases of the junction left unmatched. Germline CDR1 and CDR2: SGHKS and YYEKEE (reference sequence). DNA for the CDR3: TGTGCCAGCTTAACACAGGGGGGAACAGATACGCAGTATTTT. This gives the protein CASLTQGGTDTQYF.

The chain recombines TRBV11-2 with TRBJ2-1; TRBD1 matches 8 bases. V dropped 3 bases and J dropped 2; count of bases not matched to a gene: 3. From germline, CDR1 is SGHAT and CDR2 FQNNGV. This CDR3 is built from 15 residues. CDR3 sequence (DNA): TGTGCCAGCAGCTTTGACAGGGGCGCCTACAATGAGCAGTTCTTC. Amino acid sequence: CASSFDRGAYNEQFF.

The chain joins TRBV28 to TRBJ2-7, with D possibly matching TRBD1 (6 bases). Trimming left V 2 bases short and J 3 bases short, with 8 bases between. The CDR3 length is 13 residues. Germline V CDR1 and CDR2: MDHEN, SYDVKM. The CDR3 is CASSLPQGYEQYF. DNA for the CDR3: TGTGCCAGCAGTTTACCACAGGGCTACGAGCAGTACTTC.

V usage is TRBV5-1 and J usage is TRBJ2-1, with 9 bases matching TRBD2. V was pared by 2 bases and J by 8 bases, with 8 bases of the junction left unmatched. Per the germline V gene, CDR1 is SGHRS and CDR2 is YFSETQ. This CDR3 region has 15 residues. The CDR3 DNA sequence: TGCGCCAGCAGCTTATTTAGCGGGAGTGGCTATGAGCAGTTCTTC. Its translation is CASSLFSGSGYEQFF. Full variable domain (remainder filled in from reference TRBV5-1 and TRBJ2-1): KAGVTQTPRYLIKTRGQQVTLSCSPISGHRSVSWYQQTPGQGLQFLFEYFSETQRNKGNFPGRFSGRQFSNSRSEMNVSTLELGDSALYLCASSLFSGSGYEQFFGPGTRLTVL.

This clone was detected a few times. The rearrangement links TRBV5-1 to TRBJ2-1, with 7 nucleotides matching TRBD2. The V gene's germline CDR1 is SGHRS and CDR2 YFSETQ. The CDR3 is made up of 16 amino acids. V was clipped by 0 bases and J by 5 bases; unmatched bases: 8. The chain's CDR3 is CASSLGGGSGHNEQFF. CDR3 sequence (DNA): TGCGCCAGCAGCTTGGGCGGCGGGAGTGGCCACAATGAGCAGTTCTTC.

The chain is built from TRBV5-1 and TRBJ2-5; 12 nucleotides line up with TRBD1. Germline loops: CDR1 SGHRS, CDR2 YFSETQ. Trimming took 4 bases from V and 5 from J; bases not matched to a gene: 6. This CDR3 region has 15 residues. This CDR3 is CASSLGTGGGETQYF. CDR3 bases: TGCGCCAGCAGCCTAGGGACAGGGGGCGGGGAGACCCAGTACTTC.

There are a few counts of this clone. The chain has TRBV27 and TRBJ2-3; tentative D call: TRBD2 (5 bases). Trimming pared 3 bases from V and 3 bases from J, leaving 19 bases between. Germline V gene lookup returns CDR1 MNHEY and CDR2 SMNVEV (reference sequence). CDR3 length: 17 amino acids. DNA for the CDR3: TGTGCCAGCAGTTTTATCGAAAGTAGCGTTCGGACAGATACGCAGTATTTT. This sequence encodes CASSFIESSVRTDTQYF.

The gene calls are TRBV19 and TRBJ2-1, with 12 bases identical to TRBD1. Germline CDR1 reads LNHDA; CDR2 reads SQIVND (reference sequence). The V gene end was trimmed by 4 bases and the J gene end by 8 bases; junction bases not matched to a gene: 6. This CDR3 spans 15 amino acids. The CDR3 coding sequence is TGTGCCAGTAGTACAGATGGGACAGGGGGCGATGAGCAGTTCTTC. Protein sequence: CASSTDGTGGDEQFF.